In this sample, the clone carrying this T cell receptor (beta chain) turned up a few times. Its specificity is not known. The sample originates from a study of spatial heterogeneity in lung cancer. Looking at the study overall: Patients with untreated early-stage non-small cell lung cancer, numbering 72, were the donors. Any follow-up PBMC samples that were available went on to be sequenced, and the median time to follow-up was around 25 months after resection.

Every TCR cDNA molecule bore its own unique molecular identifier. TCRdb redid the calling of the 5' RACE reads with MiXCR, one entry per CDR3 protein. Among around 27,000 distinct CDR3 sequences, around 6% were seen once, and the ten largest hold around 20%. Study-level points and caveats: Ubiquitous expanded tumor TCRs surfaced in blood more at resection than they did at follow-up.

Sample time point: blood at routine non-recurrence follow-up after resection. Tumor, nontumor lung or frozen PBMC supplied whole RNA that was sequenced unsorted. Sequenced material: PBMCs, taken at follow-up. This clonotype was obtained from a male donor with early-stage non-small cell lung cancer.

DNA of the CDR3: TGCGCCAGCAGCGTGGGACAGGGACAAGAGACCCAGTACTTC. Protein: CASSVGQGQETQYF. This chain connects TRBV5-1 to TRBJ2-5; 9 bases map to TRBD1. Germline values: CDR1 SGHRS, CDR2 YFSETQ. V lost 4 bases, J lost 2 bases, and 3 bases stayed unmatched. The CDR3 spans 14 residues.